Below, 12 T cell receptor beta chains from the same sample are listed, as sequenced in a study of blood T cell repertoires in COVID-19. The data were produced by immunoSEQ multiplex PCR, yet TCRdb's version contains in-frame clones alone and is incomplete. Among about 100,000 clones listed, 75% to 90% were seen once. The sequenced material came from peripheral blood. These receptors all come from an older woman with active or convalescent COVID-19.

This clone occurred once. The same CDR3 can be traced to other DNA sequences in this sample. The chain links TRBV30 to TRBJ2-5, with 10 bases lining up with TRBD1. Germline V gene sequence: CDR1 GTSNPN, CDR2 SVGIG (reference sequence). The CDR3 covers 15 residues. Trimming at V came to 2 bases and at J to 4 bases, leaving 7 bases not matched to a gene. The CDR3, as DNA: TGTGCCTGGAGTCCGACAGGGGGCTCCGGAGAGACCCAGTACTTC. It encodes CAWSPTGGSGETQYF.

The chain uses TRBV5-1 and TRBJ1-1, with a weak D call TRBD1 (5 bases). CDR3 size: 15 residues. CDR1 and CDR2 (germline): SGHRS, YFSETQ. Trimming cost V 4 bases and J 1 base, with 14 bases left between them. This chain's CDR3 is CASSPGPGRNTEAFF. The CDR3 coding sequence is TGCGCCAGCAGCCCCGGTCCAGGGCGGAACACTGAAGCTTTCTTT.

V is TRBV4-2 and J is TRBJ1-5, with D perhaps matching TRBD1 (5 bases). Germline lookup yields CDR1 LGHNA and CDR2 YNFKEQ. Trimming stripped 4 bases from V and 2 bases from J, with 18 bases between. This CDR3 has 17 amino acids. The CDR3 region is CASSPYYAGEGNQPQHF. CDR3 DNA sequence: TGTGCCAGCAGCCCATACTATGCGGGGGAGGGCAATCAGCCCCAGCATTTT.

The chain carries TRBV11-2 and TRBJ1-4; 9 bases are a match to TRBD1. This CDR3 contains 15 residues. CDR1 SGHAT and CDR2 FQNNGV come from the germline V gene. V dropped 5 bases and J dropped 10; count of bases not matched to a gene: 11. The CDR3, as DNA: TGTGCCAGCAGCCCTCCGGGACAGGGTACCGGAAAACTGTTTTTT. It translates to CASSPPGQGTGKLFF.

The V gene is TRBV5-6, the J gene TRBJ2-2; 9 nucleotides align to TRBD2. This CDR3 has 15 residues. Germline loops: CDR1 SGHDT, CDR2 YYEEEE. The ends lost 4 bases at V and 0 bases at J; junction bases unmatched: 1. The DNA for the CDR3 is TGTGCCAGCAGCCGCGGGGGGGCGAACACCGGGGAGCTGTTTTTT. Residues: CASSRGGANTGELFF.

V and J are TRBV19 and TRBJ1-3; D is perhaps TRBD1 (5 bases). The V end lost 5 bases, the J end lost 0 bases, and 11 bases lay between the germline ends. CDR1 and CDR2 from the germline V gene are LNHDA and SQIVND (reference sequence). This CDR3 is 15 amino acids long. Here the CDR3 reads CASSPGRVSGNTIYF. CDR3 nucleotides: TGTGCCAGTAGTCCGGGCAGGGTCTCTGGAAACACCATATATTTT.

The rearrangement links TRBV7-2 to TRBJ2-5; D not certain. Deletions cut 1 base from V and 5 bases from J, with 8 bases between. This CDR3 is built from 13 residues. Per germline, CDR1 SGHTA and CDR2 FQGNSA. In DNA form, the CDR3 reads TGTGCCAGCAGCTTAGTAAAGGAGGAGACCCAGTACTTC. Its translation: CASSLVKEETQYF.

V usage is TRBV30 and J usage is TRBJ1-6, with 7 bases lining up with TRBD1. Germline assignment: CDR1 GTSNPN and CDR2 SVGIG (reference sequence). The V gene end was trimmed by 3 bases and the J gene end by 5 bases; junction bases not matched to a gene: 7. CDR3 length: 15 amino acids. The CDR3 sequence: CAWRARGLNNSPLHF. In DNA form, the CDR3 reads TGTGCCTGGAGGGCAAGGGGGCTAAATAATTCACCCCTCCACTTT.

As DNA, the CDR3 is TGTGCCAGCAGCCCCAGACTAGCGAGTTACTCCTACGAGCAGTACTTC. Translation gives CASSPRLASYSYEQYF. The V call is TRBV9, the J call TRBJ2-7; 8 nucleotides align to TRBD2. There are 16 residues in the CDR3. Germline assignment: CDR1 SGDLS and CDR2 YYNGEE. The V gene end was trimmed by 4 bases and the J gene end by 0 bases; junction bases not matched to a gene: 9.

This clone came up a few times. The chain recombines TRBV29-1 with TRBJ1-3; the D gene is possibly TRBD1 (5 bases). V gave up 2 bases and J gave up 0 bases, with 8 bases separating them. The CDR3 runs 14 residues. The germline CDR1 and CDR2 sequences are SQVTM and ANQGSEA. In DNA, the CDR3 is TGCAGCGTTGAATCGACAGTCTCTGGAAACACCATATATTTT. Translation gives CSVESTVSGNTIYF.

This chain connects TRBV5-4 to TRBJ2-7; TRBD1 aligns across 8 bases. This CDR3 has 15 residues. After removal of 3 bases from V and 3 bases from J, the junction contained 8 bases not matched to a gene. In germline, CDR1 is SGHNT, CDR2 YYREEE (reference sequence). The CDR3 sequence is CASSSPDRGNYEQYF. The CDR3 DNA reads as TGTGCCAGCAGCTCACCAGACAGGGGAAACTACGAGCAGTACTTC. Using reference TRBV5-4 and TRBJ2-7 for the parts outside the CDR3, the full variable domain is ETGVTQSPTHLIKTRGQQVTLRCSSQSGHNTVSWYQQALGQGPQFIFQYYREEENGRGNFPPRFSGLQFPNYSSELNVNALELDDSALYLCASSSPDRGNYEQYFGPGTRLTVT.

Here the CDR3 reads CASSERTAADSPLHF. The DNA for the CDR3 is TGTGCCAGCAGCGAACGGACAGCGGCGGATTCACCCCTCCACTTT. The V gene is TRBV7-2, the J gene TRBJ1-6; a weak D match, TRBD1 (6 bases). There are 15 residues in the CDR3. Germline V gene data show CDR1 as SGHTA and CDR2 as FQGNSA. The ends were cut back, 5 bases at V and 8 bases at J, with 16 bases in the middle.